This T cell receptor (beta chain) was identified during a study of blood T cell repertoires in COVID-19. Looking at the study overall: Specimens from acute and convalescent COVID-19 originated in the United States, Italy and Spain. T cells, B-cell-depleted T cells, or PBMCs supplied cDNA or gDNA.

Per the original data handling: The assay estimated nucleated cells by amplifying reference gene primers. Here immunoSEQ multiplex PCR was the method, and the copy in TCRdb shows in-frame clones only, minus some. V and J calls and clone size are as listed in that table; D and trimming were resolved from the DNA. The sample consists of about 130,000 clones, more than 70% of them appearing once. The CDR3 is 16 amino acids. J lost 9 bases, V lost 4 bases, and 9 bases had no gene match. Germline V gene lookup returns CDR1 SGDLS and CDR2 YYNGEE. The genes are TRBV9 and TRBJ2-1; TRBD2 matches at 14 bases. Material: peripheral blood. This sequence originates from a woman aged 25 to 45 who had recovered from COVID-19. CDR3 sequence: CASSTTGLAGGSEQFF. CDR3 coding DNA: TGTGCCAGCAGCACTACAGGACTAGCGGGAGGAAGTGAGCAGTTCTTC.